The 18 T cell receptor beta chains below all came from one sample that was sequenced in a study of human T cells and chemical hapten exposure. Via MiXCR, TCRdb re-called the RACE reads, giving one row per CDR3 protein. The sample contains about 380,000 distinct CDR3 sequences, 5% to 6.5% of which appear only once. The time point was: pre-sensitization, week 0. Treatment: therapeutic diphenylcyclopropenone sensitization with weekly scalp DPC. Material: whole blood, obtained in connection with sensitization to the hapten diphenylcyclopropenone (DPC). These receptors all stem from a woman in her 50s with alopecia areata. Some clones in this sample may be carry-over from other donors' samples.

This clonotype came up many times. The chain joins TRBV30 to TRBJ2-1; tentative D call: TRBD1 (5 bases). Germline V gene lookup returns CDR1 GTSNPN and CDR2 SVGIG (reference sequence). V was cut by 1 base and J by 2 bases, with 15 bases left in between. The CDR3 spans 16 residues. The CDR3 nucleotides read TGTGCCTGGAGTGAGGCCCGAGACAGCCCCTACAATGAGCAGTTCTTC. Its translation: CAWSEARDSPYNEQFF. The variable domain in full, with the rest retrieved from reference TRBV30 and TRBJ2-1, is SQTIHQWPATLVQPVGSPLSLECTVEGTSNPNLYWYRQAAGRGLQLLFYSVGIGQISSEVPQNLSASRPQDRQFILSSKKLLLSDSGFYLCAWSEARDSPYNEQFFGPGTRLTVL.

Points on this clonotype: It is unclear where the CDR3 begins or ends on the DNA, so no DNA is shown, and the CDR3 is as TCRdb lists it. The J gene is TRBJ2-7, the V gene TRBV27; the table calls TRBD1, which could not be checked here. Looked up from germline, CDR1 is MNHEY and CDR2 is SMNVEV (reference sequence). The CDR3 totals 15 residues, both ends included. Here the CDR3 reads CASSFLAQGRNEQYF.

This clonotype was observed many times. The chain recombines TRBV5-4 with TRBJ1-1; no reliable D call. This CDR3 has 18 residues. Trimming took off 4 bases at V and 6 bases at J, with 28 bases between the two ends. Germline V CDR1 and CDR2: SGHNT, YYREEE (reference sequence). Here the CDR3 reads CASSIAKIHPAGAAEAFF. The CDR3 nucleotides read TGTGCCAGCAGCATCGCCAAGATCCACCCCGCGGGAGCCGCTGAAGCTTTCTTT.

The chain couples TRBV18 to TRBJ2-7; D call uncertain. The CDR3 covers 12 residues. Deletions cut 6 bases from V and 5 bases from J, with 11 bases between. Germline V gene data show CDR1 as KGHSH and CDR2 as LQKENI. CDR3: CASSNYQDEQYF. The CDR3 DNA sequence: TGTGCCAGCTCGAACTACCAGGACGAGCAGTACTTC.

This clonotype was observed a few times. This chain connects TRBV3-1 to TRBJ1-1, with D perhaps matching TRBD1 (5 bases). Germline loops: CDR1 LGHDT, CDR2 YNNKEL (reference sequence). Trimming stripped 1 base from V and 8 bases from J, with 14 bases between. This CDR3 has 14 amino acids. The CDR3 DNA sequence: TGTGCCAGCAGCCAAGGCGGGGGGAAGGCGGAAGCTTTCTTT. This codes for CASSQGGGKAEAFF.

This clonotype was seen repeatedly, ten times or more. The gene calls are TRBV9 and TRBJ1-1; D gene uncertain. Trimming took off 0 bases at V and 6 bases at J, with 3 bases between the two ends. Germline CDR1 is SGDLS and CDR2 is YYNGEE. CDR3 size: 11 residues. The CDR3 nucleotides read TGTGCCAGCAGCGTAGTCGCTGAAGCTTTCTTT. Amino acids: CASSVVAEAFF.

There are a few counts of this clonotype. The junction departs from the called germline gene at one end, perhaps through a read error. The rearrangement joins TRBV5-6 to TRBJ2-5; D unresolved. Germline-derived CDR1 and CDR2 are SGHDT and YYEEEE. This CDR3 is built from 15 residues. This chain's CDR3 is CASSLAPDDALTSSF. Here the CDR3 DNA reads TGTGCCAGCAGCTTGGCCCCGGACGATGCCCTAACCAGTAGTTTC.

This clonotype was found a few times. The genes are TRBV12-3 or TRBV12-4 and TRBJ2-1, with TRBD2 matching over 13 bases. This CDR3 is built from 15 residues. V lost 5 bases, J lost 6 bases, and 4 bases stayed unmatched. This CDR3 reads CASSTGTSGVNEQFF. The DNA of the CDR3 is TGTGCCAGCAGTACCGGGACTAGCGGGGTCAATGAGCAGTTCTTC.

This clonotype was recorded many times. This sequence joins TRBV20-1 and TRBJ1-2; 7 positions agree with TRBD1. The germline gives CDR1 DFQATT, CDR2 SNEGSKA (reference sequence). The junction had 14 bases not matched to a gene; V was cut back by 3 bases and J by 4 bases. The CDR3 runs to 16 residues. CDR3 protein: CSARDQVDREAYGYTF. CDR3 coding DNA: TGCAGTGCTAGGGACCAAGTCGACAGGGAAGCCTATGGCTACACCTTC.

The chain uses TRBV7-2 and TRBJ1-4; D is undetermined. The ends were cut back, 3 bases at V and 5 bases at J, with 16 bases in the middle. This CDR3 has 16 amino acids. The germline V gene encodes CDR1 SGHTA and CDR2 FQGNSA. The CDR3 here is CASSFRPGRANEKLFF. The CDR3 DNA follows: TGTGCCAGCAGCTTCCGGCCCGGGAGGGCGAATGAAAAACTGTTTTTT.

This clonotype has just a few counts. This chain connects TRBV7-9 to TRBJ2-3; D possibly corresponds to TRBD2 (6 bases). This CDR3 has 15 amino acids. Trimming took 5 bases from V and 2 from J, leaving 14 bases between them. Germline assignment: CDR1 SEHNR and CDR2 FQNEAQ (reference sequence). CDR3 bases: TGTGCCAGCAGCCCCTTCGGGAGTACCACAGATACGCAGTATTTT. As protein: CASSPFGSTTDTQYF.

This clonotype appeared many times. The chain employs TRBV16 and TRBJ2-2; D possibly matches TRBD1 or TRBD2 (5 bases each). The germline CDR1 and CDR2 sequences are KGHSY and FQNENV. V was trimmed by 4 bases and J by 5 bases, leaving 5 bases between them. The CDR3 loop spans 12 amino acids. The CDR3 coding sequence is TGTGCCAGCAGCCGGGGGACCGGGGAGCTGTTTTTT. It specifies CASSRGTGELFF.

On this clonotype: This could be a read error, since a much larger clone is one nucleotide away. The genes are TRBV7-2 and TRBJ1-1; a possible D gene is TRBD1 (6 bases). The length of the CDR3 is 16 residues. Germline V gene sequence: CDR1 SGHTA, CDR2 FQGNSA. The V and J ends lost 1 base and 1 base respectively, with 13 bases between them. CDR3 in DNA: TGTGCCAGCAGCTTAGATCAGGGGTCTTCGAACACTGAAGCTTTCTTT. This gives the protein CASSLDQGSSNTEAFF.

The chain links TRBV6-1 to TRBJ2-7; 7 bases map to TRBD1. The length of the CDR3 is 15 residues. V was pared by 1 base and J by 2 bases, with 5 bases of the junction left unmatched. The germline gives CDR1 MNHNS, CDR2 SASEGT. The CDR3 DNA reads TGTGCCAGCAGTGAAGGGGACAGTACCCCCTACGAGCAGTACTTC. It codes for CASSEGDSTPYEQYF.

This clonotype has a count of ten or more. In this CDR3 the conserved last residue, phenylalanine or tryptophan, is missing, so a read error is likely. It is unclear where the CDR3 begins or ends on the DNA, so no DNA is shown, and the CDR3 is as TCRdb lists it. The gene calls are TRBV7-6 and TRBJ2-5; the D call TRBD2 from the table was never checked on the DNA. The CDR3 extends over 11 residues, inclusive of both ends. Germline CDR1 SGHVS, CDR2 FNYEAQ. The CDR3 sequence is CASSSTSGRPP.

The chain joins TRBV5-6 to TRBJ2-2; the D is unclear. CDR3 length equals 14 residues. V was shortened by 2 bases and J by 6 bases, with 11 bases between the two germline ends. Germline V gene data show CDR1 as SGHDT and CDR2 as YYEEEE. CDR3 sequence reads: CASSLTVSPGELFF. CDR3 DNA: TGTGCCAGCAGCTTAACCGTCTCGCCCGGGGAGCTGTTTTTT.

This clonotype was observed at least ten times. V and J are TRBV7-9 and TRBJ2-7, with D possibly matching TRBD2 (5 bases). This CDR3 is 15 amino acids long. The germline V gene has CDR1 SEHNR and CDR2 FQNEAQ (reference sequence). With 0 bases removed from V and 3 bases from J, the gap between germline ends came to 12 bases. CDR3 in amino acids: CASSLAAAARYEQYF. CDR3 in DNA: TGTGCCAGCAGCTTAGCGGCAGCGGCTCGCTACGAGCAGTACTTC.

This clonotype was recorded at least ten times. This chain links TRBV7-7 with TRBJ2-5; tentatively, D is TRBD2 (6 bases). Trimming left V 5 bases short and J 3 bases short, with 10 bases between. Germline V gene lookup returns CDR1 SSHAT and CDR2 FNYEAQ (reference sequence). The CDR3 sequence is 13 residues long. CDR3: CASSIGGEETQYF. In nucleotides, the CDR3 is TGTGCCAGCAGCATCGGGGGAGAAGAGACCCAGTACTTC.